What follows describes a single T cell receptor (beta chain). Trimming took off 0 bases at V and 4 bases at J, with 4 bases between the two ends. Germline V gene sequence: CDR1 SEHNR, CDR2 FQNEAQ (reference sequence). This CDR3 contains 13 residues. This PCR relied on a set of 60 Vbeta primers and 13 Jbeta primers. Assay: immunoSEQ multiplex PCR; the TCRdb copy retains only in-frame clones and omits some. The sample has around 74,000 clones; 70% to 85% are singletons. These data are taken from a study of cytomegalovirus exposure and HLA in healthy donors. The rearrangement links TRBV7-9 to TRBJ1-5, with D hard to call. The sample taken for sequencing was PBMCs. The TCR originated in a man aged 25 to 45 in good health and CMV-seronegative. The CDR3 bases are TGTGCCAGCAGCTTAGCCAGTAATCAGCCCCAGCATTTT. It translates to CASSLASNQPQHF. Full variable domain (missing parts from reference TRBV7-9 and TRBJ1-5): DTGVSQNPRHKITKRGQNVTFRCDPISEHNRLYWYRQTLGQGPEFLTYFQNEAQLEKSRLLSDRFSAERPKGSFSTLEIQRTEQGDSAMYLCASSLASNQPQHFGDGTRLSIL.